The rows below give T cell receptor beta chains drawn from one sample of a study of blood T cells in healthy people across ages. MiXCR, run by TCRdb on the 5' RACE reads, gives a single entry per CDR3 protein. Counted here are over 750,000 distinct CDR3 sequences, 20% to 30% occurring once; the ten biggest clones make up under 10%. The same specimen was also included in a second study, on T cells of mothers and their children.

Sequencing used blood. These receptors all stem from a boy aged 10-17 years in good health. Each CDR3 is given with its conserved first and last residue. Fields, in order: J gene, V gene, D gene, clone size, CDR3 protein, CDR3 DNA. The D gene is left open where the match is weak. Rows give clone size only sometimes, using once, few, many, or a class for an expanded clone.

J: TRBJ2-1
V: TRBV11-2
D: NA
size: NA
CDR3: CASSLGRRYVSYNEQFF
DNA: TGTGCCAGCAGCTTGGGCAGGCGTTACGTGTCCTACAATGAGCAGTTCTTC

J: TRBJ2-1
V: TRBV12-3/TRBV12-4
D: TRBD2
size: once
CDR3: CASSGPGLGGSPSYNEQFF
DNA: TGTGCCAGCAGTGGGCCCGGCCTGGGGGGGTCCCCCTCCTACAATGAGCAGTTCTTC

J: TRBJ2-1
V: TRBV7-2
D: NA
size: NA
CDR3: CASSLGRLDRVLEQFF
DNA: TGTGCCAGCAGCTTAGGGAGGCTGGATAGGGTACTTGAGCAGTTCTTC

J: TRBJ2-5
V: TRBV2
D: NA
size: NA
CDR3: CASSAQGMSETQYF
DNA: TGTGCCAGCAGTGCCCAGGGTATGAGCGAGACCCAGTACTTC

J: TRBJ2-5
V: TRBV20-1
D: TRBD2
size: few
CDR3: CSATAGVETQYF
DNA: TGCAGTGCGACAGCGGGAGTAGAGACCCAGTACTTC

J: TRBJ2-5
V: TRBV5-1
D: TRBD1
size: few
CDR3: CASSSGGQGEETQYF
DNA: TGCGCCAGCAGCTCGGGTGGACAGGGAGAGGAGACCCAGTACTTC

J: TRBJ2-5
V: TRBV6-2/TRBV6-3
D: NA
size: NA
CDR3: CATKPVFQETQYF
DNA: TGTGCCACCAAGCCCGTGTTCCAAGAGACCCAGTACTTC

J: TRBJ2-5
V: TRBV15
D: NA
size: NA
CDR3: CATSREGMEGETQYF
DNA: TGTGCCACCAGCAGAGAAGGGATGGAAGGGGAGACCCAGTACTTC

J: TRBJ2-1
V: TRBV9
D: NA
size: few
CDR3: CASSVEASFLYNEQFF
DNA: TGTGCCAGCAGCGTAGAGGCCTCATTTCTCTACAATGAGCAGTTCTTC

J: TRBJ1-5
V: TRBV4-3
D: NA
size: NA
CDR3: CASSQGTSAVDQPQHF
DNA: TGCGCCAGCAGCCAAGGGACATCCGCCGTCGATCAGCCCCAGCATTTT

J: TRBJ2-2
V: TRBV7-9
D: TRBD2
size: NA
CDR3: CASSPWRGANTGELFF
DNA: TGTGCCAGCAGTCCCTGGCGGGGGGCCAACACCGGGGAGCTGTTTTTT

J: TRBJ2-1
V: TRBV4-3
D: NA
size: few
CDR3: CASSQDRALNEQFF
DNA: TGCGCCAGCAGCCAAGATCGAGCTCTGAATGAGCAGTTCTTC

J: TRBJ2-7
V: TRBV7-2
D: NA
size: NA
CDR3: CASSLVDSVGQYF
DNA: TGTGCCAGCAGCTTAGTTGATTCCGTGGGGCAGTACTTC

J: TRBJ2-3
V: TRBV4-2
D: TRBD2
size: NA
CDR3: CASSPLTGTSGRWSTDTQYF
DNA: TGTGCCAGCAGCCCACTTACCGGGACTAGCGGGAGGTGGAGCACAGATACGCAGTATTTT

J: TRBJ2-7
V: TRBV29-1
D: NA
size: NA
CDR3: CSAGTFNSYEQYF
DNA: TGCAGCGCGGGGACGTTTAACTCCTACGAGCAGTACTTC

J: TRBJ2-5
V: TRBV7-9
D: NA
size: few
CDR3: CASSPDNEETQYF
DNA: TGTGCCAGCAGCCCAGACAACGAAGAGACCCAGTACTTC

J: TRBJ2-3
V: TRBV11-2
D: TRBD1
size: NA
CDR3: CASRWTGGYTDTQYF
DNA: TGTGCCAGCAGGTGGACAGGGGGATACACAGATACGCAGTATTTT

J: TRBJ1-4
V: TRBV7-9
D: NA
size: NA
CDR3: CASSLEAEKLFF
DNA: TGTGCCAGCAGCTTAGAGGCTGAAAAACTGTTTTTT

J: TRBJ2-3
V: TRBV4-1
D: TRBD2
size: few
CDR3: CASSQVAGAQYF
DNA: TGCGCCAGCAGCCAAGTTGCGGGAGCGCAGTATTTT

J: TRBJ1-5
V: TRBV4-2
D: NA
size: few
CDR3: CASSQGDDQPQHF
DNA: TGTGCCAGCAGCCAAGGAGACGATCAGCCCCAGCATTTT

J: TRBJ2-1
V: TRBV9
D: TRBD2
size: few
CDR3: CASSVDSALAPYNEQFF
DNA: TGTGCCAGCAGCGTAGACTCGGCACTAGCGCCCTACAATGAGCAGTTCTTC

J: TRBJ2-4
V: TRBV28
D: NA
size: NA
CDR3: CATYRGDKNIQYF
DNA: TGTGCCACCTATCGGGGTGACAAAAACATTCAGTACTTC

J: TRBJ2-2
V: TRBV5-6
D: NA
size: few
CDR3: CATSVQGHTGELFF
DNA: TGTGCCACCTCCGTTCAGGGCCACACCGGGGAGCTGTTTTTT

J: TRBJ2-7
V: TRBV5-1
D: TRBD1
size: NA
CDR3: CASSWRTGGEQYF
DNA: TGCGCCAGCAGCTGGAGGACAGGGGGCGAGCAGTACTTC

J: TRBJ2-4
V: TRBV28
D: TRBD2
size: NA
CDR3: CASSGGLENIQYF
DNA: TGTGCCAGCAGTGGTGGACTAGAAAACATTCAGTACTTC

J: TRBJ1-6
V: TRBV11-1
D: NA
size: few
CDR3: CASSLFSDTPPLHF
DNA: TGTGCCAGCAGCTTATTTTCCGATACACCACCCCTCCACTTT

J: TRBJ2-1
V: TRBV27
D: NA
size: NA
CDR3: CASSFTGTYNEQFF
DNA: TGTGCCAGCAGTTTCACCGGAACTTACAATGAGCAGTTCTTC

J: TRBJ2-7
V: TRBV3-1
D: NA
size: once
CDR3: CASSQKALVGYKQYF
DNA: TGTGCCAGCAGCCAGAAAGCCCTGGTGGGCTACAAGCAGTACTTC

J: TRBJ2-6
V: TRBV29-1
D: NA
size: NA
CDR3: CSVLDRTSGANVLTF
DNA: TGCAGCGTCCTAGACAGGACCTCTGGGGCCAACGTCCTGACTTTC

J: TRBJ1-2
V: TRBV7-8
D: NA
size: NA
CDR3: CASTRESRDGYTF
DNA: TGTGCCAGCACTCGGGAAAGTCGCGATGGCTACACCTTC

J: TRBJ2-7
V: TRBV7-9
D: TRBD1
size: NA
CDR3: CASSLNRGDEQYF
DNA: TGTGCCAGCAGCCTGAACAGGGGTGACGAGCAGTACTTC

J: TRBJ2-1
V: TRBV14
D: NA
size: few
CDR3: CASKRPNEQFF
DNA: TGTGCCAGCAAAAGACCCAATGAGCAGTTCTTC

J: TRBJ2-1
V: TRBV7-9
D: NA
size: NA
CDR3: CASSLLATINEQFF
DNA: TGTGCCAGCAGCTTATTGGCGACTATCAATGAGCAGTTCTTC